The present T cell receptor (beta chain) was sequenced within a study of shared clonotypes between healthy human individuals. About the research overall: Per donor, CD8 memory used one plate, CD8 naive used two, CD4 memory used three and CD4 naive used three. Study-wide results and caveats: Larger estimated richness was generally recorded for naive subsets relative to memory subsets.

Naive CD8 cells lacked CD45RO, underwent positive selection for CCR7 and left out terminally differentiated effector memory CD45RA+ cells. Comment on this clone: As yet, its antigen is unknown.

V lost 2 bases to trimming and J lost 6 bases, with 8 bases between them. The CDR3 has 13 amino acids. From germline, CDR1 is MNHEY and CDR2 SMNVEV (reference sequence). A deep-level run was used for the assay. Measured with immunoSEQ multiplex PCR; TCRdb has only the in-frame clones, and not every one. The profile covers around 1,900,000 clones, with around 93% appearing a single time and more than 1.5% taken by the ten largest. The sequencing sample was made of naive CD8+ T cells from PBMCs. The receptor was derived from a man aged 18 to 30 in good health. Some clones in this sample may be carry-over from other donors' samples. The chain uses TRBV27 and TRBJ2-1; D ambiguous. CDR3 in amino acids: CASSLAQFNEQFF. The DNA of the CDR3 is TGTGCCAGCAGTTTAGCGCAGTTCAATGAGCAGTTCTTC.